Shown below are 7 T cell receptor beta chains from a single sample sequenced in a study of CD8 T cells in Susac syndrome. With random hexamers, reverse transcription was performed on about 0.45 to 1 ug of RNA. TCRdb reprocessed the immunoSEQ multiplex PCR reads via MiXCR and lists one record per CDR3 protein. Of 160,000 or so distinct CDR3 sequences in the sample, approximately 96% were seen once. Sequencing was done on a sample of CD4+ T cells from PBMCs. These receptors all come from a human donor with Susac syndrome.

This chain uses TRBV5-1 with TRBJ2-7, with D hard to call. The ends were cut back, 0 bases at V and 4 bases at J, with 11 bases in the middle. Germline V CDR1 and CDR2: SGHRS, YFSETQ. The CDR3 sequence is 14 residues long. CDR3 nucleotide sequence: TGCGCCAGCAGCTTGGCCACGGCGTCGTACGAGCAGTACTTC. As protein: CASSLATASYEQYF.

This clonotype was counted once. This sequence joins TRBV7-2 and TRBJ2-5; 7 nucleotides align to TRBD1. J was trimmed by 7 bases and V by 6 bases; bases with no gene match: 5. The CDR3 totals 12 residues. The V gene's germline CDR1 is SGHTA and CDR2 FQGNSA. The CDR3 region is CASSRQGGTQYF. CDR3 nucleotide sequence: TGTGCCAGCAGTCGACAGGGTGGGACCCAGTACTTC.

The chain uses TRBV7-9 and TRBJ2-1, with D possibly TRBD2 on 6 matching bases. CDR1 is SEHNR, CDR2 FQNEAQ, per germline (reference sequence). This CDR3 region has 14 residues. V was trimmed by 5 bases and J by 5 bases, leaving 13 bases between them. CDR3: CASSRRTTNNEQFF. The DNA for the CDR3 is TGTGCCAGCAGCAGAAGGACTACCAACAATGAGCAGTTCTTC.

The chain recombines TRBV9 with TRBJ1-5, with TRBD1 matching 10 bases. Trimming cost V 4 bases and J 6 bases; bases outside gene matches: 7. This CDR3 has 15 residues. CDR1 is SGDLS, CDR2 YYNGEE, per germline. The CDR3 bases are TGTGCCAGCAGCCCGGGGGACAGGGGAGGTCAGCCCCAGCATTTT. It translates to CASSPGDRGGQPQHF.

The chain uses TRBV29-1 and TRBJ2-3, with no clear D. CDR3 length: 14 amino acids. CDR1 and CDR2 from the germline V gene are SQVTM and ANQGSEA. V shed 7 bases and J shed 2 bases, with 16 bases lying between them. CDR3 sequence: CSGQVAPNTDTQYF. DNA of the CDR3: TGCAGCGGGCAGGTAGCCCCTAACACAGATACGCAGTATTTT.

V gene TRBV29-1 combines with J gene TRBJ2-2; D gene ambiguous. The germline CDR1 and CDR2 sequences are SQVTM and ANQGSEA. V was trimmed by 3 bases and J by 0 bases, leaving 5 bases between them. CDR3 length: 13 residues. The CDR3 spells CSVDPANTGELFF. The CDR3, as DNA: TGCAGCGTTGACCCCGCGAACACCGGGGAGCTGTTTTTT.

In nucleotides, the CDR3 is TGCGCCAGCAGCACAGGGCCTAATGAAAAACTGTTTTTT. Protein: CASSTGPNEKLFF. This rearrangement joins TRBV5-1 to TRBJ1-4, with a weak D call TRBD1 (6 bases). This CDR3 is 13 amino acids long. From germline, CDR1 is SGHRS and CDR2 YFSETQ. Trimming removed 4 bases at V and 3 bases at J, with 7 bases between.